These T cell receptor beta chains were read from a single sample in a study of CD8+CD57+ T cells in acquired aplastic anemia. TCRdb reprocessed the reads with MiXCR, giving one entry per CDR3 protein. The sample has roughly 500,000 distinct CDR3 sequences, around 30% seen once; the top ten hold around 0.82%. Material for sequencing was sorted CD4+, CD8+, or CD8+CD57+ T cells (not recorded which) from PBMCs. These receptors were taken from a human donor with aplastic anemia. Each CDR3 is given with its conserved first and last residue. The D gene is left open where the match is weak. Rows may omit the clone size; those that give it use once, few, many or a size class.

clone_size	cdr3_length	v_call	j_call	d_call	cdr3_aa	cdr3_nt
-	13	TRBV4-3	TRBJ2-5	-	CASSQATLETQYF	TGCGCCAGCAGCCAAGCAACACTGGAGACCCAGTACTTC
-	19	TRBV4-2	TRBJ2-6	-	CASSQDEHIPLGGANVLTF	TGTGCCAGCAGCCAAGATGAGCATATACCGCTTGGAGGGGCCAACGTCCTGACTTTC
many	11	TRBV2	TRBJ2-7	-	CASIAAYEQYF	TGTGCCAGCATAGCGGCCTACGAGCAGTACTTC
-	11	TRBV19	TRBJ2-5	-	CASSREVGMAF	TGTGCCAGCTCCCGGGAAGTCGGGATGGCCTTC
-	15	TRBV7-6	TRBJ1-5	-	CASSPFKPSNQPQHF	TGTGCCAGCTCACCATTTAAACCTAGCAATCAGCCCCAGCATTTT
many	15	TRBV19	TRBJ1-5	-	CASRQGGYSNQPQHF	TGTGCCAGTCGGCAGGGTGGGTATAGCAATCAGCCCCAGCATTTT
few	14	TRBV11-2	TRBJ2-3	-	CASSFRPAGDTQYF	TGTGCCAGCAGCTTCCGACCCGCCGGAGATACGCAGTATTTT
many	17	TRBV2	TRBJ1-6	-	CASSDSPDHAVNSPLHF	TGTGCCAGCAGTGATAGTCCGGACCACGCAGTTAATTCACCCCTCCACTTT
-	16	TRBV10-3	TRBJ2-3	-	CAISPGGGGRTDTQYF	TGTGCCATCTCCCCTGGGGGGGGGGGCCGCACAGATACGCAGTATTTT
many	13	TRBV2	TRBJ1-2	-	CASSEGGLYGYTF	TGTGCCAGCAGTGAAGGGGGACTGTATGGCTACACCTTC
-	14	TRBV9	TRBJ1-1	-	CASSPPTPGREAFF	TGTGCCAGCAGCCCCCCAACCCCGGGACGTGAAGCTTTCTTT
many	15	TRBV20-1	TRBJ2-6	TRBD1	CSANKQGTGANVLTF	TGCAGTGCTAACAAACAGGGGACTGGGGCCAACGTCCTGACTTTC
few	17	TRBV20-1	TRBJ1-5	TRBD1	CSARDPQGAYSNQPQHF	TGCAGTGCTAGAGATCCCCAGGGGGCTTATAGCAATCAGCCCCAGCATTTT
few	14	TRBV14	TRBJ1-1	-	CASSPYTGRTEAFF	TGTGCCAGCAGCCCGTACACAGGGCGCACTGAAGCTTTCTTT
-	12	TRBV12-3/TRBV12-4	TRBJ2-1	-	CASSFRVGEQFF	TGTGCCAGCAGTTTCCGCGTAGGTGAGCAGTTCTTC
-	15	TRBV10-2	TRBJ2-3	TRBD2	CASRAPAGGRDTQYF	TGCGCCAGCCGGGCTCCCGCGGGAGGTCGTGATACGCAGTATTTT
-	13	TRBV15	TRBJ2-1	-	CATSRDQNGEQFF	TGTGCCACCAGCAGAGATCAGAACGGGGAGCAGTTCTTC
-	15	TRBV12-3/TRBV12-4	TRBJ2-1	-	CASSPTLTSYNEQFF	TGTGCCAGCAGCCCAACCCTGACTTCTTACAATGAGCAGTTCTTC
few	15	TRBV4-3	TRBJ2-5	-	CASSQRYQGQETQYF	TGCGCCAGCAGCCAACGTTATCAGGGGCAAGAGACCCAGTACTTC
many	12	TRBV29-1	TRBJ2-1	TRBD1	CSAWDRLNEQFF	TGCAGCGCTTGGGACAGACTAAATGAGCAGTTCTTC
-	16	TRBV12-3/TRBV12-4	TRBJ1-4	TRBD1	CASGYRQGVVGEKLFF	TGTGCCAGCGGCTATCGACAGGGGGTCGTTGGTGAAAAACTGTTTTTT